The 20 T cell receptor beta chains presented below share a single source sample, sequenced in a study of glioma-infiltrating T cells. Amplification of TCR alpha and beta CDR3 regions from RNA used iRepertoire nested multiplex PCR. Via MiXCR, TCRdb re-called the multiplex PCR reads, giving one row per CDR3 protein. The data show roughly 200,000 distinct CDR3 sequences, 32% seen once. The sequencing sample was made of glioma tissue, nonneoplastic brain tissue, or PBMCs (not recorded which). These receptor sequences come from a human donor with low-grade glioma or glioblastoma, undergoing nonglioma brain surgery, or in good health (not recorded which).

Regarding this clonotype: Since a much larger clone is just one base distant, this may be a read error. The chain is built from TRBV28 and TRBJ2-1, with TRBD2 matching 8 bases. Unmatched junction bases numbered 9, after V lost 6 bases and J lost 14 bases. The CDR3 runs 12 residues. Germline V gene lookup returns CDR1 MDHEN and CDR2 SYDVKM. For the CDR3, the DNA is TGTGCCAGCAGCCCAACGTGGACTAGCAAGTTCTTC. Translating it yields CASSPTWTSKFF.

This clonotype was picked up many times. The CDR3 region is CSASQPRSGGFGEQYF. In DNA, the CDR3 is TGCAGTGCTAGTCAACCCCGGAGCGGCGGGTTTGGGGAGCAGTACTTC. The chain is built from TRBV20-1 and TRBJ2-7; a possible D gene is TRBD2 (5 bases). This CDR3 contains 16 residues. V lost 3 bases to trimming and J lost 7 bases, with 25 bases between them. The germline CDR1 and CDR2 sequences are DFQATT and SNEGSKA (reference sequence).

As to this clonotype: A much larger clone differs by one base, so this may be a read error. The chain combines TRBV7-9 with TRBJ2-7; TRBD2 matches 9 bases. This CDR3 has 14 amino acids. Germline CDR1 and CDR2: SEHNR and FQNEAQ (reference sequence). The CDR3 reads CASSAGLAVGEQSF. Written as DNA, the CDR3 is TGTGCCAGCAGCGCGGGACTAGCAGTGGGTGAGCAGTCCTTC. The full variable domain, its missing parts supplied by reference TRBV7-9 and TRBJ2-7, is DTGVSQNPRHKITKRGQNVTFRCDPISEHNRLYWYRQTLGQGPEFLTYFQNEAQLEKSRLLSDRFSAERPKGSFSTLEIQRTEQGDSAMYLCASSAGLAVGEQSFGPGTRLTVT.

The sample holds many counts of this clonotype. The chain carries TRBV28 and TRBJ2-3; 13 bases line up with TRBD2. CDR3 length: 16 amino acids. J gave up 4 bases and V 5 bases, and 6 bases lay outside the gene matches. Germline V gene lookup returns CDR1 MDHEN and CDR2 SYDVKM. The CDR3, as DNA: TGTGCCAGCAGTCGCCCGACTAGCGGGAGGCCAGATACGCAGTATTTT. Protein product: CASSRPTSGRPDTQYF.

The genes are TRBV5-1 and TRBJ1-1; maybe TRBD1 (5 bases). Germline V CDR1 and CDR2: SGHRS, YFSETQ. Trimming took 4 bases from V and 1 from J, leaving 14 bases between them. The CDR3 has 15 residues. The CDR3 loop is CASSPDRGRNTEAFF. The CDR3 DNA reads as TGCGCCAGCAGCCCGGATAGGGGCCGGAACACTGAAGCTTTCTTT.

Ten or more counts support this clonotype. The chain has TRBV20-1 and TRBJ1-2, with D tentatively TRBD1 (6 bases). The ends were cut back, 4 bases at V and 4 bases at J, with 16 bases in the middle. This CDR3 is 14 amino acids long. The germline CDR1 and CDR2 sequences are DFQATT and SNEGSKA (reference sequence). The CDR3 DNA follows: TGCAGTGCTATGGGGGGGGGGGCCGGCTATGGCTACACCTTC. Its protein product is CSAMGGGAGYGYTF.

This clonotype was counted between two and nine times. V and J are TRBV29-1 and TRBJ1-2; possibly TRBD1 for D (5 bases). The CDR3 length is 11 residues. CDR1 is SQVTM and CDR2 is ANQGSEA in the germline V gene. The ends were cut back, 7 bases at V and 5 bases at J, with 11 bases in the middle. The CDR3 region is CSGGGYYGYTF. CDR3 nucleotides: TGCAGCGGGGGGGGGTATTATGGCTACACCTTC. The complete variable domain, with remaining parts taken from reference TRBV29-1 and TRBJ1-2, reads SAVISQKPSRDICQRGTSLTIQCQVDSQVTMMFWYRQQPGQSLTLIATANQGSEATYESGFVIDKFPISRPNLTFSTLTVSNMSPEDSSIYLCSGGGYYGYTFGSGTRLTVV.

The chain has TRBV9 and TRBJ1-3; 8 nucleotides align to TRBD1. The V gene end was trimmed by 3 bases and the J gene end by 0 bases; junction bases not matched to a gene: 8. The CDR3 length is 17 residues. Germline CDR1 reads SGDLS; CDR2 reads YYNGEE. The CDR3 coding sequence is TGTGCCAGCAGCGGAACGGGACAGGCTTTCTCTGGAAACACCATATATTTT. It codes for CASSGTGQAFSGNTIYF. The variable domain in full, with the rest retrieved from reference TRBV9 and TRBJ1-3, is DSGVTQTPKHLITATGQRVTLRCSPRSGDLSVYWYQQSLDQGLQFLIQYYNGEERAKGNILERFSAQQFPDLHSELNLSSLELGDSALYFCASSGTGQAFSGNTIYFGEGSWLTVV.

This clonotype has ten or more counts. The V and J genes are TRBV29-1 and TRBJ2-5; D may correspond to TRBD1 or TRBD2 (5 bases each). The V gene lost 7 bases and the J gene lost 4 bases, with 13 bases spanning the gap. Germline assignment: CDR1 SQVTM and CDR2 ANQGSEA. The CDR3 extends over 12 amino acids. CDR3 residues: CSGGGQLETQYF. The CDR3 bases are TGCAGCGGGGGCGGGCAATTAGAGACCCAGTACTTC.

For this clonotype: The junction shows a germline mismatch at one end, possibly a read error. The chain is built from TRBV2 and TRBJ2-5; perhaps TRBD2 as D (5 bases). This CDR3 spans 20 amino acids. From germline, CDR1 is SNHLY and CDR2 FYNNEI. The CDR3 DNA sequence: TGTGCCAGCAGTGGGTTGACGGAGGATGCTGTACCTGGTGACCAAGGGACCCAGTACTTC. Its translation: CASSGLTEDAVPGDQGTQYF.

This clonotype was seen more than once but under ten times. The chain carries TRBV12-3 or TRBV12-4 and TRBJ2-2; 10 nucleotides match TRBD2. CDR3 length: 16 residues. The V and J ends lost 1 base and 4 bases, in that order; junction bases with no gene match: 3. The CDR3 is CASSLGLAGATGELFF. The CDR3 coding sequence is TGTGCCAGCAGTTTAGGGCTAGCGGGAGCCACCGGGGAGCTGTTTTTT.

This clonotype was detected many times. The chain couples TRBV6-1 to TRBJ1-1, with no clear D. Germline V CDR1 and CDR2: MNHNS, SASEGT. The CDR3 runs 12 residues. V was trimmed by 7 bases and J by 4 bases, leaving 10 bases between them. CDR3 protein: CASKARSTEAFF. CDR3 bases: TGTGCCAGCAAGGCGAGGAGCACTGAAGCTTTCTTT.

CDR3 sequence (DNA): TGTGCCAGCAGCACCCGACTAGCGGGAACCTACGAGCAGTACTTC. Amino acids: CASSTRLAGTYEQYF. The gene calls are TRBV7-2 and TRBJ2-7, with 11 bases matching TRBD2. V gave up 5 bases and J gave up 2 bases; unmatched junction bases: 5. Looked up from germline, CDR1 is SGHTA and CDR2 is FQGNSA. This CDR3 comprises 15 residues.

The chain joins TRBV19 to TRBJ2-1, with no clear D. Germline assignment: CDR1 LNHDA and CDR2 SQIVND (reference sequence). This CDR3 contains 13 residues. Trimming cost V 0 bases and J 14 bases, with 14 bases left between them. The CDR3 DNA sequence: TGTGCCAGTAGTATAGATCAAGACTCTTGGGAGTTCTTC. It is translated as CASSIDQDSWEFF. Full variable domain (remainder filled in from reference TRBV19 and TRBJ2-1): DGGITQSPKYLFRKEGQNVTLSCEQNLNHDAMYWYRQDPGQGLRLIYYSQIVNDFQKGDIAEGYSVSREKKESFPLTVTSAQKNPTAFYLCASSIDQDSWEFFGPGTRLTVL.

This clonotype was counted many times. The rearrangement links TRBV7-2 to TRBJ2-7, with TRBD2 matching over 12 bases. Germline assignment: CDR1 SGHTA and CDR2 FQGNSA. Losses at the gene ends were 2 bases for V and 2 bases for J; bases not matched to a gene: 1. The CDR3 is 15 residues long. The CDR3 here is CASSLLAGGPYEQYF. CDR3 coding DNA: TGTGCCAGCAGCTTACTAGCGGGAGGGCCCTACGAGCAGTACTTC.

This clonotype was found a few times. This chain connects TRBV11-2 to TRBJ2-5; 8 bases are shared with TRBD2. The CDR3 is 19 amino acids. V shed 3 bases and J 2 bases; nucleotides not matched to a gene: 17. Germline V gives CDR1 SGHAT, CDR2 FQNNGV. The CDR3 reads CASSLSATSGLPEQETQYF. In DNA, the CDR3 is TGTGCCAGCAGCTTGAGCGCAACTAGCGGTCTCCCCGAGCAAGAGACCCAGTACTTC.

The chain uses TRBV7-2 and TRBJ1-2, with 8 bases aligning to TRBD1. The trim removed 4 bases at V and 4 bases at J, leaving 20 bases unmatched. CDR1 SGHTA and CDR2 FQGNSA come from the germline V gene. This CDR3 spans 19 amino acids. CDR3 region: CASSSYAGQGDSELYGYTF. CDR3 bases: TGTGCCAGCAGCTCATATGCAGGACAGGGCGATTCTGAACTCTATGGCTACACCTTC.

V is TRBV4-3 and J is TRBJ2-2, with 8 bases matching TRBD1. CDR1 is LGHNA and CDR2 is YSLEER in the germline V gene. With V trimmed by 4 bases and J by 5 bases, 6 bases remained unmatched. The CDR3 is made up of 15 amino acids. CDR3 DNA sequence: TGCGCCAGCAGCCCAGGCAGACAGGGGACCGGGGAGCTGTTTTTT. It encodes CASSPGRQGTGELFF.

A word on this clonotype: Possible read error: a much larger clone is one base away. This rearrangement joins TRBV27 to TRBJ2-1; D might be TRBD1 (5 bases). This CDR3 is 14 amino acids long. Germline V gives CDR1 MNHEY, CDR2 SMNVEV (reference sequence). V lost 6 bases, J lost 9 bases, and 18 bases lay in between. The CDR3 here is CASRQETRLGEQFF. CDR3 nucleotide sequence: TGTGCCAGCAGACAGGAGACACGGCTGGGTGAGCAGTTCTTC.

Turning to this clonotype: A single base separates this from a much larger clone, so it may be a read error. Here the CDR3 reads CARSPRTVAGGMNLFF. CDR3 in DNA: TGTGCCAGGAGCCCTAGAACTGTAGCGGGCGGGATGAACTTGTTCTTC. The V and J genes are TRBV7-2 and TRBJ2-1, with 7 bases matching TRBD2. J gave up 15 bases and V 9 bases, and 26 bases lay outside the gene matches. Per germline, CDR1 SGHTA and CDR2 FQGNSA. The CDR3 has 16 amino acids. Full variable domain (missing parts from reference TRBV7-2 and TRBJ2-1): GAGVSQSPSNKVTEKGKDVELRCDPISGHTALYWYRQSLGQGLEFLIYFQGNSAPDKSGLPSDRFSAERTGGSVSTLTIQRTQQEDSAVYLCARSPRTVAGGMNLFFGPGTRLTVL.